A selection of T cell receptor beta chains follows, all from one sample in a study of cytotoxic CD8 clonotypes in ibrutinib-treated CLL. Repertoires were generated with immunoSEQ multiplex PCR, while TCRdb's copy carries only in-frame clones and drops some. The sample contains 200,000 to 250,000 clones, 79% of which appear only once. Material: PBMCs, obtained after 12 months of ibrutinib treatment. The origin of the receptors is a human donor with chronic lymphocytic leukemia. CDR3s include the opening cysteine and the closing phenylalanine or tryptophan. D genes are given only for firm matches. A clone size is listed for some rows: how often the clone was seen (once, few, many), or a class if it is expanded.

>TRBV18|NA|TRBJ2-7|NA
CASSPPSGVYEQYF
TGTGCCAGCTCACCACCGTCAGGGGTCTACGAGCAGTACTTC
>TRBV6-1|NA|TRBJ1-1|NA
CASSGSRPEAFF
TGTGCCAGCAGTGGAAGTCGACCTGAAGCTTTCTTT
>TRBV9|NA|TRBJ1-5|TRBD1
CASSVTGQAVQPQHF
TGTGCCAGCAGCGTAACGGGACAGGCGGTTCAGCCCCAGCATTTT
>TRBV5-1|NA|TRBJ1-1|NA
CASSFTGGNTEAFF
TGCGCCAGCAGCTTTACCGGGGGGAACACTGAAGCTTTCTTT
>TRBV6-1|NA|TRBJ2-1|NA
CASSESSDYNEQFF
TGTGCCAGCAGTGAAAGCTCAGATTACAATGAGCAGTTCTTC
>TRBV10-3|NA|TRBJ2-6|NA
CAISDSGANVLTF
TGTGCCATCAGTGATTCTGGGGCCAACGTCCTGACTTTC
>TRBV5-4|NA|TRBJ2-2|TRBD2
CASSGDYSNTGELFF
TGTGCCAGCAGCGGGGACTACTCGAACACCGGGGAGCTGTTTTTT
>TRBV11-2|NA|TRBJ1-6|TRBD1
CASSLVPGGSYNSPLHF
TGTGCCAGCAGCTTAGTACCAGGGGGCTCCTATAATTCACCCCTCCACTTT
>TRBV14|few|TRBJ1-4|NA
CASSQLTVNEKLFF
TGTGCCAGCAGCCAACTCACAGTTAATGAAAAACTGTTTTTT
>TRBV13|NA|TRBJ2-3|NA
CASRYGAQGDTQYF
TGTGCCAGCAGATACGGGGCCCAAGGAGATACGCAGTATTTT
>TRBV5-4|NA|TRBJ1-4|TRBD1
CASSLEGRQGGDLFF
TGTGCCAGCAGCTTGGAGGGGAGACAGGGAGGGGACCTGTTTTTT
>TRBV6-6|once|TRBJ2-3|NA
CASSYGRTDTQYF
TGTGCCAGCAGTTACGGACGCACAGATACGCAGTATTTT
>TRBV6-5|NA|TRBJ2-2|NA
CASYRVTAGELFF
TGTGCCAGCTACAGGGTCACCGCCGGGGAGCTGTTTTTT
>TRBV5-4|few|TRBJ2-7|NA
CASKQATTYEQYF
TGTGCCAGCAAGCAGGCTACAACCTACGAGCAGTACTTC